This T cell receptor beta chain comes out of a study of T cells in Graves' hyperthyroidism and ophthalmopathy. The study, taken as a whole, reports: Blood held most thyroid clonotypes expanded above 0.001 frequency.

This clonotype was counted ten times or more. Its antigen remains unknown. TCR beta CDR3 region amplification was performed from RNA transcripts. The HTBI primer set was used in a first-round RT-PCR of the TCR CDR3. TCRdb passed the multiplex PCR reads through MiXCR, listing each CDR3 protein once. In the table there are roughly 660,000 distinct CDR3 sequences, around a sixth of which are singletons. V shed 0 bases, J shed 2 bases, and the junction held 11 bases outside the gene matches. Germline V gives CDR1 SEHNR, CDR2 FQNEAQ (reference sequence). There are 19 residues in the CDR3. Uncontrolled infection, other autoimmune disease, pregnancy and lactation each barred patients from inclusion.

The chain carries TRBV7-9 and TRBJ2-7; TRBD2 agrees at 12 bases. The specimen was blood. The sequence derives from a man in his fifties with Graves' hyperthyroidism. This CDR3 is CASSLAVASGRAITYEQYF. The CDR3 DNA sequence: TGTGCCAGCAGCTTAGCGGTTGCTAGCGGGAGGGCCATCACCTACGAGCAGTACTTC.